The present entry profiles one T cell receptor (beta chain) with its context. Time point: after dendritic cell vaccination, including at tumor progression/relapse. Before vaccination, two weeks after the third vaccination, and at progression, PBMC were collected. This entry comes from a study of glioma-infiltrating T cells after dendritic cell vaccination. On the study more broadly: Patients had newly diagnosed or recurrent glioblastoma and received dendritic cell vaccines.

Up to about 2 ug genomic DNA was used for TCRB CDR3 amplification. Primers: 60 V beta forward and 13 J beta reverse. Sequencing was performed with immunoSEQ multiplex PCR; in TCRdb, only in-frame clones are kept and a portion is missing. The sample holds 60,000 or so clones, 86% seen once. Trimming took off 7 bases at V and 8 bases at J, with 15 bases between the two ends. Germline CDR1 LNHDA, CDR2 SQIVND (reference sequence). The CDR3 loop spans 13 amino acids. The sample was blood, taken after dendritic cell vaccination. The receptor was derived from a human donor with glioblastoma. This chain joins TRBV19 and TRBJ2-1; D perhaps matches TRBD1 (6 bases). CDR3 region: CASIRQGSHEQFF. CDR3 bases: TGTGCCAGTATCCGTCAGGGGTCTCATGAGCAGTTCTTC. Filled out from reference TRBV19 and TRBJ2-1, the complete variable domain reads DGGITQSPKYLFRKEGQNVTLSCEQNLNHDAMYWYRQDPGQGLRLIYYSQIVNDFQKGDIAEGYSVSREKKESFPLTVTSAQKNPTAFYLCASIRQGSHEQFFGPGTRLTVL.